These 9 T cell receptor beta chains came from one sample sequenced in a study of blood T cell repertoires in COVID-19 (dated by TCRdb to 2020 to 2021). Preparation of the library involved the immunoSEQ multiplex PCR assay. TCRdb carries this immuneACCESS record with in-frame sequences only. Its versions omit some clonotypes, under half of them owing to an unresolved V gene in the studies checked, with the rest unexplained. The sample records over 350,000 clones, approximately 90% of which are singletons. Around 0.91% of the sample is held by the ten biggest clonotypes. The sequenced sample was PBMCs or T cells enriched from blood (not recorded which). The origin of the receptors is a woman aged 25 to 45 with acute COVID-19.

The rearrangement joins TRBV10-1 to TRBJ2-7; D remains unclear. Germline loops: CDR1 WNHNN, CDR2 SYGVQD (reference sequence). The CDR3 contains 13 residues. V lost 1 base, J lost 3 bases, and 7 bases lay in between. CDR3 sequence: CASSELANYEQYF. The CDR3 nucleotides are TGCGCCAGCAGTGAGTTAGCCAACTACGAGCAGTACTTC.

This sequence joins TRBV6-5 and TRBJ2-1, with D possibly being TRBD2 (5 bases). V lost 2 bases, J lost 7 bases, and 18 bases lay in between. The CDR3 extends over 16 amino acids. From germline, CDR1 is MNHEY and CDR2 SVGAGI. The CDR3 reads CASSYLRGEGLNEQFF. CDR3 nucleotide sequence: TGTGCCAGCAGTTACCTCCGCGGTGAGGGATTAAATGAGCAGTTCTTC.

V usage is TRBV7-3 and J usage is TRBJ2-7; possibly TRBD1 for D (6 bases). The CDR3 consists of 13 residues. The germline gives CDR1 SGHTA, CDR2 FQGTGA. With 5 bases removed from V and 7 bases from J, the gap between germline ends came to 15 bases. The CDR3 spells CASSPAPRGEQYF. The CDR3, as DNA: TGTGCCAGCAGCCCTGCTCCTAGGGGGGAGCAGTACTTC.

This clone was seen a single time. The chain recombines TRBV3-1 (or the pseudogene TRBV3-2) with TRBJ1-6; TRBD1 is a possible D gene (6 bases). The CDR3 has 15 residues. Germline CDR1 LGHDT, CDR2 YNNKEL (reference sequence). The V end was cut by 2 bases, the J end by 8 bases, with 13 bases between. The CDR3 loop is CASSQPARGDSPLHF. CDR3 nucleotide sequence: TGTGCCAGCAGCCAACCGGCCAGGGGTGATTCACCCCTCCACTTT.

The chain combines TRBV7-9 with TRBJ2-1, with 8 nucleotides matching TRBD2. In germline, CDR1 is SEHNR, CDR2 FQNEAQ (reference sequence). Trimming cost V 5 bases and J 6 bases; bases outside gene matches: 9. The CDR3 consists of 15 residues. This CDR3 reads CASSLGSGAGNEQFF. The CDR3 DNA is TGTGCCAGCAGCCTGGGTAGCGGGGCCGGCAATGAGCAGTTCTTC.

This sequence joins TRBV10-2 and TRBJ1-1, with a possible D match to TRBD1 (5 bases). The CDR3 is 18 residues long. Germline-derived CDR1 and CDR2 are WSHSY and SAAADI. The V end was cut by 0 bases, the J end by 0 bases, with 17 bases between. The CDR3 bases are TGCGCCAGCAGTGAGTCTCCAGGGCAGAGAATAATGAACACTGAAGCTTTCTTT. Translated, it gives CASSESPGQRIMNTEAFF.

V is TRBV24-1 and J is TRBJ1-2; the D is unclear. The V gene lost 4 bases and the J gene lost 7 bases, with 18 bases spanning the gap. The CDR3 loop spans 15 amino acids. Germline lookup yields CDR1 KGHDR and CDR2 SFDVKD. The CDR3 spells CATSDPFIGEGGYTF. CDR3 sequence (DNA): TGTGCCACCAGTGACCCTTTCATCGGGGAGGGTGGCTACACCTTC.

The chain joins TRBV2 to TRBJ2-3; 9 bases are a match to TRBD2. This CDR3 contains 14 residues. V dropped 6 bases and J dropped 6; count of bases not matched to a gene: 7. Germline CDR1 reads SNHLY; CDR2 reads FYNNEI. The CDR3 region has the DNA TGTGCCAGCAGGGCGGGACTAGCATCTGATACGCAGTATTTT. Translating gives CASRAGLASDTQYF. Together with reference TRBV2 and TRBJ2-3, the CDR3 gives the full variable domain: EPEVTQTPSHQVTQMGQEVILRCVPISNHLYFYWYRQILGQKVEFLVSFYNNEISEKSEIFDDQFSVERPDGSNFTLKIRSTKLEDSAMYFCASRAGLASDTQYFGPGTRLTVL.

The rearrangement joins TRBV10-3 to TRBJ1-1; unclear D gene. The CDR3 length is 12 residues. CDR1 and CDR2 (germline): ENHRY, SYGVKD. Trimming shortened V by 8 bases and J by 1 base, and 8 bases separated the two germline ends. The CDR3 sequence: CAIQTGNTEAFF. CDR3 DNA sequence: TGTGCCATCCAAACGGGGAACACTGAAGCTTTCTTT.